This T cell receptor (beta chain) was profiled in a study of shared clonotypes between healthy human individuals. Turning to the study itself: Three plates each covered CD4 naive and memory; CD8 naive two, CD8 memory one.

Findings and limits, study-wide: Non-shared clonotypes displayed generation probabilities falling below those of clonotypes present in all four donors. The sharing of approximately 5.1% of naive CD4 clonotypes was seen across several donors.

In the source study's methods: Owing to the provision of junction-only sequences devoid of quality scores by immunoSEQ, filtering differed. The repertoire was sequenced with immunoSEQ multiplex PCR; TCRdb's copy has only in-frame clones and lacks some. Clone size and the V and J calls come from that table; the DNA yielded D and trimming. The sample has over 2 million clones; about 95% are singletons. Concerning this clone: Its antigen remains unidentified.

Per germline, CDR1 MGHDK and CDR2 SYGVNS. Trimming took 6 bases from V and 5 from J, leaving 16 bases between them. This CDR3 has 14 residues. CD45RO-negative, CCR7-selected cells formed the naive CD8 fraction, which excluded terminally differentiated effector memory CD45RA+ cells. This chain uses TRBV25-1 with TRBJ1-1; D is perhaps TRBD1 (5 bases). The receptor comes from a man in his late teens or twenties in good health. Sample: naive CD8+ T cells sorted from blood. The CDR3 is CASSRGGDSTEAFF. CDR3 nucleotide sequence: TGTGCCAGCAGCCGGGGCGGGGACTCTACTGAAGCTTTCTTT.